A selection of T cell receptor beta chains follows, all from one sample in a study of Graves' ophthalmopathy and Graves' hyperthyroidism. TCRdb recomputed calls from the multiplex PCR reads with MiXCR, one row per CDR3 protein. The sample shows over a million distinct CDR3 sequences, approximately 35% of them seen only once. Sequencing was carried out using peripheral blood or thyroid tissue (not recorded which). These receptors all stem from an adult man with Graves' hyperthyroidism. The CDR3 runs from the conserved cysteine through the conserved F or W. Fields, in order: CDR3 protein, J gene, V gene.

CDR3 protein: CASCLAGNTGELFF
J gene: TRBJ2-2
V gene: TRBV19

CDR3 protein: CASRDPTGKGGYTF
J gene: TRBJ1-2
V gene: TRBV25-1

CDR3 protein: CSARVRTEAFF
J gene: TRBJ1-1
V gene: TRBV20-1

CDR3 protein: CASRAVLQKFTEAFF
J gene: TRBJ1-1
V gene: TRBV4-2

CDR3 protein: CASSLARTSGVYEQYF
J gene: TRBJ2-7
V gene: TRBV7-8

CDR3 protein: CASSRVRQITFF
J gene: TRBJ1-1
V gene: TRBV28

CDR3 protein: CSARPPRAGMEAFF
J gene: TRBJ1-1
V gene: TRBV20-1

CDR3 protein: CASSIVGGGNQPQHF
J gene: TRBJ1-5
V gene: TRBV19

CDR3 protein: CASSQSRGGQETQYF
J gene: TRBJ2-5
V gene: TRBV16

CDR3 protein: CASSPRDRVSEAFF
J gene: TRBJ1-1
V gene: TRBV14

CDR3 protein: CATWKGGELFF
J gene: TRBJ2-2
V gene: TRBV19

CDR3 protein: CASSEASGTDQETQYF
J gene: TRBJ2-5
V gene: TRBV2

CDR3 protein: CASSDDRAFPQYF
J gene: TRBJ2-5
V gene: TRBV10-3

CDR3 protein: CSARDLTPTSRQETQYF
J gene: TRBJ2-5
V gene: TRBV20-1

CDR3 protein: CASSLVGSVAQPQHF
J gene: TRBJ1-5
V gene: TRBV7-2

CDR3 protein: CASRGGTPNQPQHF
J gene: TRBJ1-5
V gene: TRBV10-2

CDR3 protein: CSARLRTSGRGLEQYF
J gene: TRBJ2-7
V gene: TRBV20-1

CDR3 protein: CASNSGGGYTEAFF
J gene: TRBJ1-1
V gene: TRBV2

CDR3 protein: CASSLFTGTGRNQPQHF
J gene: TRBJ1-5
V gene: TRBV12-3/TRBV12-4

CDR3 protein: CASTRGRTEAFF
J gene: TRBJ1-1
V gene: TRBV15

CDR3 protein: CASSHDREEVLHF
J gene: TRBJ1-6
V gene: TRBV4-2

CDR3 protein: CAWSVGVAYTF
J gene: TRBJ1-2
V gene: TRBV30

CDR3 protein: CASSSRTGLVGKLFF
J gene: TRBJ1-4
V gene: TRBV13

CDR3 protein: CATSGDRYNQPQIEHF
J gene: TRBJ1-5
V gene: TRBV24-1

CDR3 protein: CASSLGGGRWTGELYF
J gene: TRBJ2-7
V gene: TRBV7-9

CDR3 protein: CASSLTPGQAYEQYF
J gene: TRBJ2-7
V gene: TRBV7-2

CDR3 protein: CSAPGQKANYGYTF
J gene: TRBJ1-2
V gene: TRBV20-1

CDR3 protein: CATSDVGQYHTGELFF
J gene: TRBJ2-2
V gene: TRBV24-1

CDR3 protein: CASSITLRTGDQPQHF
J gene: TRBJ1-5
V gene: TRBV19

CDR3 protein: CASTRRNTGAGIPNVLTF
J gene: TRBJ2-6
V gene: TRBV7-9

CDR3 protein: CSVTEQGYAF
J gene: TRBJ1-2
V gene: TRBV29-1

CDR3 protein: CASRRTRDRTNQPQHF
J gene: TRBJ1-5
V gene: TRBV6-1

CDR3 protein: CASSQEGLGHGYTF
J gene: TRBJ1-2
V gene: TRBV4-3

CDR3 protein: CAWAKGYEQYF
J gene: TRBJ2-7
V gene: TRBV30

CDR3 protein: CSVEDPRDSQTYEQYF
J gene: TRBJ2-7
V gene: TRBV29-1

CDR3 protein: CASSYIFRPGVSPLHF
J gene: TRBJ1-6
V gene: TRBV10-3

CDR3 protein: CASSPLAPGATDQPQHF
J gene: TRBJ1-5
V gene: TRBV12-3/TRBV12-4

CDR3 protein: CASSHEPVQETQYF
J gene: TRBJ2-5
V gene: TRBV3-1

CDR3 protein: CATSESGTGASEQYF
J gene: TRBJ2-7
V gene: TRBV24-1

CDR3 protein: CASRDTGGYYGYTF
J gene: TRBJ1-2
V gene: TRBV2

CDR3 protein: CAASPLHF
J gene: TRBJ1-6
V gene: TRBV5-8

CDR3 protein: CSARQDDNSPLHF
J gene: TRBJ1-6
V gene: TRBV20-1

CDR3 protein: CASSLELTGGGPETQYF
J gene: TRBJ2-5
V gene: TRBV5-6

CDR3 protein: CASSIWTGGNQPQHF
J gene: TRBJ1-5
V gene: TRBV7-9

CDR3 protein: CASSRPGQGYEQYF
J gene: TRBJ2-7
V gene: TRBV6-5